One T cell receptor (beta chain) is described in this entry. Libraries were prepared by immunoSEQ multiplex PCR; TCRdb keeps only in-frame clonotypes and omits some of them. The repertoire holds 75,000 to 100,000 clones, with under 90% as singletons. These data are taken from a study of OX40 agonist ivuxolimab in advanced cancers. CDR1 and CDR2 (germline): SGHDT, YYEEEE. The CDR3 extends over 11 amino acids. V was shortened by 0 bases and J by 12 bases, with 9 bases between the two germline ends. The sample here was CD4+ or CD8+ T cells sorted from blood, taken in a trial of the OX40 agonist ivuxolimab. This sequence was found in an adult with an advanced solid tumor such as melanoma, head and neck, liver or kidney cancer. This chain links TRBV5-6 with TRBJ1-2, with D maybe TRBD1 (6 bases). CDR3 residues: CASSLARDNTF. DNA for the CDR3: TGTGCCAGCAGCTTGGCCAGGGACAACACCTTC.